The 3 T cell receptor beta chains below come from one sample, sequenced in a study of cytotoxic CD8 clonotypes in ibrutinib-treated CLL. Repertoires were generated with immunoSEQ multiplex PCR, while TCRdb's copy carries only in-frame clones and drops some. The table shows over 110,000 clones, with roughly 90% occurring only once. The sample was PBMCs, taken after 12 months of ibrutinib treatment. Receptors were obtained from a human donor with chronic lymphocytic leukemia.

The chain has TRBV6-4 and TRBJ2-1; 11 bases match TRBD2. This CDR3 has 14 residues. V shed 3 bases, J shed 10 bases, and the junction held 5 bases outside the gene matches. Germline CDR1 MRHNA, CDR2 SNTAGT. CDR3 region: CASSELAGANEQFF. The CDR3 DNA reads as TGTGCCAGCAGTGAACTAGCGGGAGCCAACGAGCAGTTCTTC.

J is TRBJ1-6 and V is TRBV28; D is unresolved. Trimming removed 5 bases at V and 7 bases at J, with 3 bases between. The length of the CDR3 is 11 residues. Germline assignment: CDR1 MDHEN and CDR2 SYDVKM. CDR3 in amino acids: CASSVNSPLHF. CDR3 in DNA: TGTGCCAGCAGTGTAAATTCACCCCTCCACTTT.

The chain uses TRBV7-3 and TRBJ2-2; 8 nucleotides match TRBD2. Losses at the gene ends were 5 bases for V and 7 bases for J; bases not matched to a gene: 12. Germline V gives CDR1 SGHTA, CDR2 FQGTGA. The length of the CDR3 is 16 residues. This CDR3 is CASSPSGPLPVGELFF. For the CDR3, the DNA is TGTGCCAGCAGCCCTAGCGGGCCCCTCCCGGTCGGGGAGCTGTTTTTT.